One sample yielded the 5 T cell receptor beta chains listed below, sequenced in a study of T cells in Graves' hyperthyroidism and ophthalmopathy. What was amplified from RNA transcripts were TCR beta CDR3 regions. HTBI primers drove first-round RT-PCR of the TCR CDR3. TCRdb re-derived calls from the multiplex PCR reads in MiXCR, one entry per CDR3 protein. The sample holds around 600,000 distinct CDR3 sequences; about 14% are singletons and the top ten take 12%. Input material: blood. Receptor source: a woman in her 50s with Graves' ophthalmopathy.

This clonotype was recorded a few times. Here the CDR3 DNA reads TGTGCCAGCAGCTTAGGATCGACGTGGACTGAAGCTTTCTTT. It translates to CASSLGSTWTEAFF. The chain has TRBV7-6 and TRBJ1-1; D not resolved. Between the trimmed V and J ends, which lost 1 base and 5 bases, there was a span of 11 bases. Germline CDR1 reads SGHVS; CDR2 reads FNYEAQ. CDR3 length: 14 residues.

This clonotype has at least ten counts. The gene calls are TRBV2 and TRBJ2-3; unclear D gene. The V end was cut by 4 bases, the J end by 1 base, with 6 bases between. The CDR3 spans 13 residues. Germline assignment: CDR1 SNHLY and CDR2 FYNNEI. Here the CDR3 DNA reads TGTGCCAGCAGTGGTGAGCGCACAGATACGCAGTATTTT. Translation: CASSGERTDTQYF.

In its sample, this clonotype was seen a few times. This chain links TRBV4-1 with TRBJ2-7; 8 bases line up with TRBD1. Unmatched junction bases numbered 10, after V lost 0 bases and J lost 9 bases. There are 15 residues in the CDR3. Germline values: CDR1 MGHRA, CDR2 YSYEKL. The CDR3: CASSQEWTGPFGQYF. As DNA, the CDR3 is TGCGCCAGCAGCCAAGAATGGACAGGGCCCTTCGGGCAGTACTTC.

On this clonotype: Given a much more abundant clone one base away, this may be a read error. The V call is TRBV29-1, the J call TRBJ2-1; D is perhaps TRBD2 (5 bases). The V gene's germline CDR1 is SQVTM and CDR2 ANQGSEA. Deletions cut 6 bases from V and 2 bases from J, with 20 bases between. CDR3 length: 16 amino acids. CDR3 DNA: TGCAGCGTACCGACTACCGTGGGGAGCCCCTACAATGAGCAGTTCTTC. It specifies CSVPTTVGSPYNEQFF.

This clonotype showed up just a few times. The V call is TRBV5-1, the J call TRBJ2-5; the D is unclear. Germline V CDR1 and CDR2: SGHRS, YFSETQ. The CDR3 spans 14 residues. Between the trimmed V and J ends, which lost 0 bases and 0 bases, there was a span of 6 bases. DNA of the CDR3: TGCGCCAGCAGCTTGGTCAGGAACCAAGAGACCCAGTACTTC. It is translated as CASSLVRNQETQYF.